Listed here are 21 T cell receptor beta chains from one sample, sequenced in a study of sequential checkpoint blockade in melanoma. Treatment noted: randomized to nivolumab then ipilimumab (arm A) or the reverse (arm B). Clones were read by immunoSEQ multiplex PCR, and TCRdb kept only the in-frame ones, dropping some. The table includes about 12,000 clones, roughly 24% detected once. Here the sequenced sample was tumor tissue (inferred from file names), taken from a patient given nivolumab and ipilimumab in sequence. The receptors here all came from a human donor with melanoma.

The V gene is TRBV15, the J gene TRBJ1-2, with D perhaps TRBD1 (6 bases). CDR1 and CDR2 from the germline V gene are LNHNV and YYDKDF (reference sequence). Deletions cut 1 base from V and 8 bases from J, with 23 bases between. The CDR3 is 17 amino acids. The CDR3 is CATSRGTRGRENWGYTF. The CDR3, as DNA: TGTGCCACCAGCAGAGGCACCAGGGGCAGGGAAAACTGGGGCTACACCTTC.

The chain has TRBV6-8 and TRBJ1-1, with a tentative D call TRBD1 (5 bases). Germline CDR1 and CDR2: MNHGY and SAAAGT. Trimming removed 6 bases from V and 0 bases from J, with 8 bases in between. This CDR3 is 13 amino acids long. The CDR3 loop is CASRDNLNTEAFF. For the CDR3, the DNA is TGTGCCAGCAGGGACAACTTGAACACTGAAGCTTTCTTT.

This clone was counted many times. This sequence joins TRBV9 and TRBJ2-5; D perhaps matches TRBD1 (5 bases). From germline, CDR1 is SGDLS and CDR2 YYNGEE. V was shortened by 5 bases and J by 2 bases, with 19 bases between the two germline ends. The CDR3 is made up of 16 amino acids. CDR3 residues: CASSEFPQGIQETQYF. CDR3 sequence (DNA): TGTGCCAGCAGTGAATTTCCGCAGGGCATTCAAGAGACCCAGTACTTC.

J is TRBJ2-1 and V is TRBV11-3; 7 positions agree with TRBD1. Unmatched junction bases numbered 8, after V lost 3 bases and J lost 3 bases. Germline V gene sequence: CDR1 SGHNT, CDR2 YENEEA. This CDR3 has 16 residues. The CDR3, as DNA: TGTGCCAGCAGCTTGTTTTTCCAGGGGGACTACAATGAGCAGTTCTTC. Protein product: CASSLFFQGDYNEQFF.

This clone was seen only once. The CDR3 bases are TGTGCCAGCTCACCACCTCAGGGCCATTCAAAGTACACTGAAGCTTTCTTT. As protein: CASSPPQGHSKYTEAFF. The chain recombines TRBV18 with TRBJ1-1, with a weak D call TRBD1 (5 bases). V shed 0 bases and J shed 3 bases, with 17 bases lying between them. Per germline, CDR1 KGHSH and CDR2 LQKENI. The CDR3 sequence is 17 residues long.

The chain links TRBV7-6 to TRBJ2-3; D gene ambiguous. The germline gives CDR1 SGHVS, CDR2 FNYEAQ. The length of the CDR3 is 17 residues. V lost 1 base and J lost 0, with 14 bases in between. The CDR3 DNA follows: TGTGCCAGCAGCTTAGGTCTTGGGGAAGGGAGCACAGATACGCAGTATTTT. Its translation: CASSLGLGEGSTDTQYF.

This chain connects TRBV18 to TRBJ1-3; the D gene is possibly TRBD1 (5 bases). The CDR3 totals 15 residues. Trimming pared 3 bases from V and 7 bases from J, leaving 16 bases between. Germline loops: CDR1 KGHSH, CDR2 LQKENI. The CDR3 region is CASSPAVGRENTIYF. CDR3 coding DNA: TGTGCCAGCTCACCGGCCGTTGGCAGGGAGAACACCATATATTTT.

CDR3 DNA sequence: TGTGCCAGTAGTATAGGAAGGAAGGGGGGCACTGAAGCTTTCTTT. Translation: CASSIGRKGGTEAFF. The genes are TRBV19 and TRBJ1-1; D is possibly TRBD1 (6 bases). This CDR3 has 15 residues. Trimming stripped 1 base from V and 4 bases from J, with 13 bases between. CDR1 LNHDA and CDR2 SQIVND come from the germline V gene (reference sequence).

This CDR3 is CASSMGGEYGTGNTEAFF. The CDR3 nucleotides are TGTGCCAGTAGTATGGGGGGGGAGTACGGGACAGGTAACACTGAAGCTTTCTTT. The chain recombines TRBV19 with TRBJ1-1; 8 bases map to TRBD1. Germline CDR1 reads LNHDA; CDR2 reads SQIVND (reference sequence). J lost 2 bases, V lost 3 bases, and 14 bases had no gene match. CDR3 length equals 18 residues. Variable domain in full (rest from reference TRBV19 and TRBJ1-1): DGGITQSPKYLFRKEGQNVTLSCEQNLNHDAMYWYRQDPGQGLRLIYYSQIVNDFQKGDIAEGYSVSREKKESFPLTVTSAQKNPTAFYLCASSMGGEYGTGNTEAFFGQGTRLTVV.

The chain is built from TRBV9 and TRBJ2-3, with TRBD2 matching 10 bases. The CDR3 is 17 residues long. The V segment lost 2 bases and the J segment 1 base; nucleotides outside the gene matches: 7. CDR1 and CDR2 from the germline V gene are SGDLS and YYNGEE. The CDR3 DNA is TGTGCCAGCAGCGTGACGTCCGGGACTAGCGGCACAGATACGCAGTATTTT. Translation: CASSVTSGTSGTDTQYF.

CDR3 sequence: CASSRGLEGGYTF. CDR3 DNA sequence: TGTGCCAGCAGTCGAGGTCTTGAAGGTGGCTACACCTTC. This chain joins TRBV28 and TRBJ1-2; D is ambiguous. Trimming left V 5 bases short and J 7 bases short, with 14 bases between. Germline loops: CDR1 MDHEN, CDR2 SYDVKM. This CDR3 is 13 amino acids long.

This clone was seen just once. The gene calls are TRBV6-8 and TRBJ2-2; TRBD2 matches at 8 bases. CDR3 length equals 17 residues. Per germline, CDR1 MNHGY and CDR2 SAAAGT. The V and J ends lost 2 bases and 7 bases, in that order; junction bases with no gene match: 12. The CDR3 here is CASSYPGEAGAGGELFF. CDR3 DNA: TGTGCCAGCAGTTACCCTGGGGAAGCGGGGGCGGGCGGGGAGCTGTTTTTT.

The rearrangement links TRBV15 to TRBJ1-2, with unresolved D. Germline V gene lookup returns CDR1 LNHNV and CDR2 YYDKDF (reference sequence). The CDR3 is 16 residues long. V lost 8 bases to trimming and J lost 0 bases, with 19 bases between them. The CDR3 sequence is CATPDWVGHANYGYTF. The CDR3 bases are TGTGCCACCCCGGATTGGGTAGGGCACGCTAACTATGGCTACACCTTC.

This clone was counted ten times or more. The chain employs TRBV4-1 and TRBJ2-5; D gene unclear. The CDR3 contains 15 residues. The V gene lost 0 bases and the J gene lost 1 base, with 9 bases spanning the gap. Germline V CDR1 and CDR2: MGHRA, YSYEKL. Here the CDR3 reads CASSQEIGSQETQYF. The CDR3, as DNA: TGCGCCAGCAGCCAAGAAATTGGCAGCCAAGAGACCCAGTACTTC.

V usage is TRBV18 and J usage is TRBJ2-5; 8 nucleotides align to TRBD1. This CDR3 has 15 amino acids. CDR1 is KGHSH and CDR2 is LQKENI in the germline V gene. Trimming cost V 4 bases and J 3 bases; bases outside gene matches: 7. CDR3 amino acids: CASSLETGAKETQYF. In DNA, the CDR3 is TGTGCCAGCTCACTAGAGACAGGGGCCAAAGAGACCCAGTACTTC.

V usage is TRBV9 and J usage is TRBJ1-4, with D perhaps TRBD1 (6 bases). From germline, CDR1 is SGDLS and CDR2 YYNGEE. V was trimmed by 8 bases and J by 6 bases, leaving 11 bases between them. This CDR3 region has 12 residues. Here the CDR3 reads CARQGSDEKLFF. The CDR3 DNA reads TGTGCCAGACAGGGAAGCGATGAAAAACTGTTTTTT.

This clone has just a few counts. The chain combines TRBV6-8 with TRBJ2-7; TRBD1 agrees at 7 bases. This CDR3 is 13 amino acids long. Germline values: CDR1 MNHGY, CDR2 SAAAGT. J was trimmed by 2 bases and V by 5 bases; bases with no gene match: 3. The CDR3 coding sequence is TGTGCCAGCAGTCAGGGGGTTACCTACGAGCAGTACTTC. It specifies CASSQGVTYEQYF.

This clone has just a few counts. The J gene is TRBJ2-1, the V gene TRBV28; 13 bases align to TRBD2. V shed 5 bases, J shed 7 bases, and the junction held 8 bases outside the gene matches. CDR1 and CDR2 from the germline V gene are MDHEN and SYDVKM. The length of the CDR3 is 16 residues. CDR3: CASSIQLAGGLNEQFF. The DNA of the CDR3 is TGTGCCAGCAGTATCCAACTAGCGGGGGGGCTAAATGAGCAGTTCTTC.

This chain links TRBV5-1 with TRBJ1-1; perhaps TRBD1 as D (5 bases). Germline V gene sequence: CDR1 SGHRS, CDR2 YFSETQ. Trimming took 4 bases from V and 1 from J, leaving 14 bases between them. This CDR3 spans 15 amino acids. The CDR3 region is CASSQESGRNTEAFF. The DNA of the CDR3 is TGCGCCAGCAGCCAAGAATCGGGACGGAACACTGAAGCTTTCTTT.

The V gene is TRBV11-3, the J gene TRBJ1-3, with unresolved D. The V end lost 1 base, the J end lost 1 base, and 8 bases lay between the germline ends. The germline V gene has CDR1 SGHNT and CDR2 YENEEA. The CDR3 is 15 amino acids. The CDR3 DNA reads as TGTGCCAGCAGCTTAGGCGCAGGATCTGGAAACACCATATATTTT. Translated: CASSLGAGSGNTIYF.

This clone came up a few times. The chain is built from TRBV6-8 and TRBJ1-5, with 10 bases that match TRBD1. Germline V gene lookup returns CDR1 MNHGY and CDR2 SAAAGT. The junction had 19 bases not matched to a gene; V was cut back by 4 bases and J by 7 bases. CDR3 length equals 19 residues. CDR3 loop: CASSFFQRDRGPVVQPQHF. CDR3 coding DNA: TGTGCCAGCAGTTTTTTCCAACGGGACAGGGGACCAGTTGTGCAGCCCCAGCATTTT.